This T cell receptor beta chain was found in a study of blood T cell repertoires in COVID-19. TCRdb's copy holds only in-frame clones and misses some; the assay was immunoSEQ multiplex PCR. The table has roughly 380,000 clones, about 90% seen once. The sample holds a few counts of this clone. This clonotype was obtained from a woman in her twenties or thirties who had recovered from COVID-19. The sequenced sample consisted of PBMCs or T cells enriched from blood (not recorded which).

The CDR3 protein is CASSTRPGLYGYTF. The CDR3, as DNA: TGTGCCAGCAGCACCCGTCCAGGGCTCTATGGCTACACCTTC. The rearrangement uses TRBV3-1 (or the pseudogene TRBV3-2) and TRBJ1-2, with D possibly being TRBD1 (5 bases). Deletions cut 5 bases from V and 4 bases from J, with 14 bases between. Germline CDR1 and CDR2: LGHDT and YNNKEL (reference sequence). The CDR3 extends over 14 amino acids.